Each of the 19 T cell receptor beta chains below was sequenced from the same sample in a study of CD8 T cells in Susac syndrome. An input of about 0.5 to 1 ug of RNA was subjected to reverse transcription using random hexamers. MiXCR, run by TCRdb on the immunoSEQ multiplex PCR reads, gives a single entry per CDR3 protein. The sample carries roughly 200,000 distinct CDR3 sequences, 85% to 95% recorded once. Sequencing used CD4+ T cells from PBMCs. Receptor source: a human donor with Susac syndrome.

This chain uses TRBV29-1 with TRBJ2-5; no firm D call. TRBJ2-3 explains the end of the DNA better; the J call may be wrong. The CDR3 consists of 11 residues. Germline V gene lookup returns CDR1 SQVTM and CDR2 ANQGSEA. The CDR3 loop reads CSVDRAETQYF. The DNA of the CDR3 is TGCAGCGTTGATCGGGCCGAGACGCAGTATTTT.

The chain carries TRBV5-1 and TRBJ2-2, with D perhaps matching TRBD2 (5 bases). Trimming cost V 0 bases and J 1 base, with 7 bases left between them. This CDR3 has 15 residues. The germline V gene has CDR1 SGHRS and CDR2 YFSETQ. The CDR3 DNA reads as TGCGCCAGCAGCTTGGCTAGCAAGAACACCGGGGAGCTGTTTTTT. Translated, it gives CASSLASKNTGELFF. Looking up the rest from reference TRBV5-1 and TRBJ2-2 gives the full variable domain: KAGVTQTPRYLIKTRGQQVTLSCSPISGHRSVSWYQQTPGQGLQFLFEYFSETQRNKGNFPGRFSGRQFSNSRSEMNVSTLELGDSALYLCASSLASKNTGELFFGEGSRLTVL.

The rearrangement joins TRBV14 to TRBJ2-7; tentatively, D is TRBD2 (7 bases). CDR3 length: 15 residues. Trimming removed 3 bases at V and 0 bases at J, with 12 bases between. Germline V gives CDR1 SGHDN, CDR2 FVKESK. As DNA, the CDR3 is TGTGCCAGCAGCCAGGGGGGGCACCCCTCCTACGAGCAGTACTTC. Protein: CASSQGGHPSYEQYF.

The genes are TRBV10-3 and TRBJ1-5; a possible D gene is TRBD1 (5 bases). CDR3 size: 15 residues. The germline V gene encodes CDR1 ENHRY and CDR2 SYGVKD. Deletions cut 10 bases from V and 1 base from J, with 17 bases between. CDR3 protein: CATLPRDGSNQPQHF. In DNA, the CDR3 is TGTGCCACCCTTCCCAGGGACGGAAGCAATCAGCCCCAGCATTTT.

The chain couples TRBV20-1 to TRBJ2-2, with D tentatively TRBD1 (8 bases). The CDR3 is 15 residues long. Trimming left V 5 bases short and J 5 bases short, with 18 bases between. CDR1 and CDR2 (germline): DFQATT, SNEGSKA (reference sequence). The chain's CDR3 is CSAPSNRGGTGELFF. DNA of the CDR3: TGCAGTGCTCCCTCAAACAGGGGGGGGACCGGGGAGCTGTTTTTT.

V and J are TRBV19 and TRBJ1-2; 7 bases agree with TRBD1. V was clipped by 8 bases and J by 3 bases; unmatched bases: 15. CDR1 and CDR2 from the germline V gene are LNHDA and SQIVND (reference sequence). The CDR3 is made up of 16 amino acids. In nucleotides, the CDR3 is TGTGCCAGTGGACAGGTTATTACAGGGGAGGACTATGGCTACACCTTC. It specifies CASGQVITGEDYGYTF.

The chain combines TRBV12-3 or TRBV12-4 with TRBJ2-5, with D tentatively TRBD2 (6 bases). The CDR3 loop spans 14 amino acids. V dropped 4 bases and J dropped 3 bases, with 12 bases sitting between them. The CDR3 loop is CASSWHSSEETQYF. CDR3 nucleotide sequence: TGTGCCAGCAGTTGGCACTCTAGCGAAGAGACCCAGTACTTC.

This chain connects TRBV20-1 to TRBJ2-2, with 8 positions matching TRBD2. Trimming removed 4 bases from V and 2 bases from J; junction bases left unmatched: 15. The CDR3 contains 18 residues. Germline V gene lookup returns CDR1 DFQATT and CDR2 SNEGSKA (reference sequence). Written as DNA, the CDR3 is TGCAGTGCTACCCCGGGACTAGGGGGGGGATTAAACACCGGGGAGCTGTTTTTT. Its protein product is CSATPGLGGGLNTGELFF.

The chain recombines TRBV20-1 with TRBJ1-5; D is unresolved. The CDR3 spans 15 residues. The germline CDR1 and CDR2 sequences are DFQATT and SNEGSKA (reference sequence). Trimming stripped 2 bases from V and 1 base from J, with 12 bases between. The CDR3: CSARIGSGSNQPQHF. The CDR3 coding sequence is TGCAGTGCTAGAATTGGGTCGGGGAGCAATCAGCCCCAGCATTTT.

J is TRBJ2-1 and V is TRBV7-2; a possible D gene is TRBD2 (5 bases). V lost 2 bases and J lost 5, with 10 bases in between. This CDR3 has 14 amino acids. Germline V gene data show CDR1 as SGHTA and CDR2 as FQGNSA. Here the CDR3 DNA reads TGTGCCAGCAGCTTAAACCGGCGGGACAATGAGCAGTTCTTC. It yields the protein CASSLNRRDNEQFF.

This chain joins TRBV25-1 and TRBJ2-3, with a possible D match to TRBD2 (6 bases). This CDR3 is built from 16 residues. Germline-derived CDR1 and CDR2 are MGHDK and SYGVNS. Trimming took 2 bases from V and 2 from J, leaving 14 bases between them. CDR3 in DNA: TGTGCCAGCAGTGAACAAGGACTACAGAACACAGATACGCAGTATTTT. Translating gives CASSEQGLQNTDTQYF.

V gene TRBV5-1 combines with J gene TRBJ2-1; D gene unclear. This CDR3 is 13 amino acids long. Trimming shortened V by 0 bases and J by 3 bases, and 4 bases separated the two germline ends. Germline-derived CDR1 and CDR2 are SGHRS and YFSETQ. The CDR3 reads CASSLDNYNEQFF. CDR3 in DNA: TGCGCCAGCAGCTTGGACAACTACAATGAGCAGTTCTTC.

The chain has TRBV25-1 and TRBJ2-7; D might be TRBD1 or TRBD2, each matching 5 bases. The CDR3 has 12 amino acids. Germline V CDR1 and CDR2: MGHDK, SYGVNS. The V end was cut by 7 bases, the J end by 2 bases, with 9 bases between. The CDR3 loop reads CASTGAAYEQYF. In nucleotides, the CDR3 is TGTGCCAGCACCGGGGCAGCCTACGAGCAGTACTTC.

The chain couples TRBV12-3 or TRBV12-4 to TRBJ1-2; tentative D call: TRBD1 (6 bases). Trimming took off 7 bases at V and 3 bases at J, with 12 bases between the two ends. The CDR3 is made up of 13 amino acids. The CDR3 bases are TGTGCCAGCACCGGACAGCTTTACTATGGCTACACCTTC. Translated, it gives CASTGQLYYGYTF.

With regard to this clonotype: One end of the junction is discordant with germline, which a read error may explain. The chain recombines TRBV20-1 with TRBJ2-5; unclear D gene. The CDR3 is made up of 13 amino acids. The germline gives CDR1 DFQATT, CDR2 SNEGSKA (reference sequence). This CDR3 is CSARLTGQGTQYF. The CDR3, as DNA: TGCAGTGCTAGACTTACTGGTCAAGGGACCCAGTACTTC.

This clonotype was recorded only once. The chain carries TRBV29-1 and TRBJ1-1, with TRBD1 matching 7 bases. CDR1 is SQVTM and CDR2 is ANQGSEA in the germline V gene. V gave up 8 bases and J gave up 1 base; unmatched junction bases: 10. The length of the CDR3 is 14 residues. The CDR3 DNA reads TGCAGCACCTCCTCCGGGACAGCGAACACTGAAGCTTTCTTT. Its protein is CSTSSGTANTEAFF. Drawing the rest from reference TRBV29-1 and TRBJ1-1, the complete variable domain is SAVISQKPSRDICQRGTSLTIQCQVDSQVTMMFWYRQQPGQSLTLIATANQGSEATYESGFVIDKFPISRPNLTFSTLTVSNMSPEDSSIYLCSTSSGTANTEAFFGQGTRLTVV.

The rearrangement links TRBV4-1 to TRBJ1-4; 7 bases match TRBD1. The CDR3 totals 16 residues. V dropped 3 bases and J dropped 7; count of bases not matched to a gene: 11. Germline V gene sequence: CDR1 MGHRA, CDR2 YSYEKL. The CDR3 nucleotides are TGCGCCAGCAGCCATTGGGGACAGACAACTTTTGAAAAACTGTTTTTT. This gives the protein CASSHWGQTTFEKLFF.

The V gene is TRBV24-1, the J gene TRBJ2-3; 9 bases are a match to TRBD1. Germline lookup yields CDR1 KGHDR and CDR2 SFDVKD. Unmatched junction bases numbered 7, after V lost 3 bases and J lost 7 bases. CDR3 size: 15 residues. The CDR3 DNA follows: TGTGCCACCAGTGATCCCATGACAGGGGGAAATACGCAGTATTTT. It is translated as CATSDPMTGGNTQYF.

The CDR3, as DNA: TGTGCCAGCAGCTTAGATCTAAGAGAACATACGCAGTATTTT. Its protein is CASSLDLREHTQYF. The gene calls are TRBV11-2 and TRBJ2-3, with D unresolved. V was trimmed by 0 bases and J by 7 bases, leaving 11 bases between them. CDR3 length equals 14 residues. CDR1 is SGHAT, CDR2 FQNNGV, per germline. The variable domain in full, completed from reference TRBV11-2 and TRBJ2-3, reads EAGVAQSPRYKIIEKRQSVAFWCNPISGHATLYWYQQILGQGPKLLIQFQNNGVVDDSQLPKDRFSAERLKGVDSTLKIQPAKLEDSAVYLCASSLDLREHTQYFGPGTRLTVL.